This T cell receptor (beta chain) was obtained from a study of blood T cell repertoires in COVID-19. At the level of the study: The United States, Italy and Spain were the sources of the acute and convalescent COVID-19 samples.

Trimming pared 1 base from V and 3 bases from J, leaving 12 bases between. Germline CDR1 and CDR2: LGHNA and YNFKEQ. The CDR3 consists of 15 residues. Using immunoSEQ multiplex PCR, the repertoire was profiled, and TCRdb retains in-frame clones only, with some absent. Of over 95,000 clones in the sample, roughly 79% were seen once. The material sequenced was peripheral blood. The chain carries TRBV4-2 and TRBJ2-5; D remains ambiguous. The clonotype originates from a human donor in a cohort sampled during active COVID-19. The CDR3: CASSQGVVEKETQYF. CDR3 in DNA: TGTGCCAGCAGCCAAGGAGTTGTAGAGAAAGAGACCCAGTACTTC.